These 13 T cell receptor beta chains share one sample of origin, sequenced in a study of neurological immune-mediated disorders. From the 5' RACE reads, TCRdb called clonotypes with MiXCR, one entry per CDR3 protein. The sample shows around 20,000 distinct CDR3 sequences, 5% to 7% of them seen only once. What was sequenced was CD8+ T cells from blood. The origin of the receptors is a man aged 18 to 29 in good health.

This clonotype was observed at least ten times. V is TRBV7-6 and J is TRBJ2-1; TRBD1 matches at 7 bases. The germline CDR1 and CDR2 sequences are SGHVS and FNYEAQ. The V gene end was trimmed by 7 bases and the J gene end by 9 bases; junction bases not matched to a gene: 9. The CDR3 contains 13 residues. In nucleotides, the CDR3 is TGTGCCAGCAAAAGGGGGCCGGACGCTGAGCAGTTCTTC. Protein product: CASKRGPDAEQFF.

This clonotype was recorded many times. As DNA, the CDR3 is TGTGCCAGCAGCTCTTCTAGTAATGAAAAACTGTTTTTT. Amino acids: CASSSSSNEKLFF. The chain links TRBV11-2 to TRBJ1-4, with D unclear. This CDR3 is built from 13 residues. Germline-derived CDR1 and CDR2 are SGHAT and FQNNGV. Trimming cost V 4 bases and J 4 bases, with 7 bases left between them.

This clonotype came up many times. The CDR3 DNA reads as TGTGCCAGCAGCGTCAAACAGGGGGCGATCCACACCGGGGAGCTGTTTTTT. Its protein is CASSVKQGAIHTGELFF. This chain joins TRBV9 and TRBJ2-2; TRBD1 agrees at 9 bases. This CDR3 has 17 amino acids. V gave up 2 bases and J gave up 3 bases; unmatched junction bases: 8. The germline CDR1 and CDR2 sequences are SGDLS and YYNGEE.

The gene calls are TRBV4-2 and TRBJ2-4; D may be TRBD2 (6 bases). The CDR3 has 15 residues. The V and J ends lost 1 base and 7 bases respectively, with 14 bases between them. Germline V lookup: CDR1 LGHNA, CDR2 YNFKEQ. The DNA of the CDR3 is TGTGCCAGCAGCCAAGGCCTCCTTAGCGGTAACATTCAGTACTTC. Protein: CASSQGLLSGNIQYF.

At least ten counts were recorded for this clonotype. The chain joins TRBV11-1 to TRBJ2-7, with D uncertain. Trimming took 1 base from V and 5 from J, leaving 6 bases between them. In germline, CDR1 is SGHAT, CDR2 FQDESV (reference sequence). CDR3 length: 12 residues. In DNA, the CDR3 is TGTGCCAGCAGCTTAGGGAACCACGAGCAGTACTTC. Its protein is CASSLGNHEQYF.

This clonotype was observed many times. V usage is TRBV5-6 and J usage is TRBJ2-1, with 11 bases fitting TRBD1. Germline CDR1 reads SGHDT; CDR2 reads YYEEEE. The CDR3 loop spans 21 amino acids. V lost 7 bases, J lost 8 bases, and 29 bases stayed unmatched. The CDR3 protein is CASHGMGVYVSRTGGFDEQFF. CDR3 coding DNA: TGTGCCAGCCACGGCATGGGCGTTTATGTAAGCAGGACAGGGGGCTTCGATGAGCAGTTCTTC.

The rearrangement joins TRBV11-1 to TRBJ2-7; 8 positions match TRBD2. The germline CDR1 and CDR2 sequences are SGHAT and FQDESV (reference sequence). The trim removed 3 bases at V and 0 bases at J, leaving 4 bases unmatched. The CDR3 runs to 15 residues. The CDR3 loop is CASSFAGGLSYEQYF. The DNA of the CDR3 is TGTGCCAGCAGCTTCGCGGGGGGTCTCTCCTACGAGCAGTACTTC.

About this clonotype itself: A single base separates this from a much larger clone, so it may be a read error. V is TRBV7-6 and J is TRBJ2-1; TRBD2 agrees at 9 bases. The CDR3 is 15 amino acids. CDR1 and CDR2 (germline): SGHVS, FNYEAQ. In nucleotides, the CDR3 is TGTGCCAGCAGCTTAACAGCGGGGGGCCACAATGAGAAGTTCTTC. This gives the protein CASSLTAGGHNEKFF.

This clonotype has at least ten counts. Written as DNA, the CDR3 is TGTGCCAGCAGCTTAAGGGCAGGAGGCTTCAATGAGCAGTTCTTC. Translating it yields CASSLRAGGFNEQFF. This chain joins TRBV7-9 and TRBJ2-1; D is perhaps TRBD2 (5 bases). This CDR3 comprises 15 residues. Per the germline V gene, CDR1 is SEHNR and CDR2 is FQNEAQ (reference sequence). V was trimmed by 2 bases and J by 6 bases, leaving 14 bases between them.

There are many counts of this clonotype. This sequence joins TRBV19 and TRBJ2-2; either TRBD1 or TRBD2 may fit D (5 bases each). CDR1 is LNHDA, CDR2 SQIVND, per germline (reference sequence). The CDR3 loop spans 15 amino acids. V lost 6 bases and J 4 bases, leaving 15 bases between the germline ends. DNA of the CDR3: TGTGCCAGTAGCTACGGGACGCGAGGCACCGGGGAGCTGTTTTTT. Translating it yields CASSYGTRGTGELFF.

This clonotype was observed many times. The chain employs TRBV20-1 and TRBJ1-5; TRBD1 aligns across 7 bases. The CDR3 length is 18 residues. Germline-derived CDR1 and CDR2 are DFQATT and SNEGSKA (reference sequence). V lost 0 bases to trimming and J lost 0 bases; unmatched junction nucleotides: 11. The CDR3 DNA reads TGCAGTGCTAGAGATGGGGGACAGCCCAATTATAGCAATCAGCCCCAGCATTTT. Encoded protein: CSARDGGQPNYSNQPQHF.

Many counts were recorded for this clonotype. J is TRBJ2-5 and V is TRBV6-5; 15 bases are a match to TRBD2. Germline CDR1 and CDR2: MNHEY and SVGAGI. The CDR3 extends over 16 amino acids. The junction had 6 bases not matched to a gene; V was cut back by 6 bases and J by 4 bases. The CDR3 protein is CASSPRTSGGAETQYF. The DNA for the CDR3 is TGTGCCAGCAGCCCGCGGACTAGCGGGGGGGCAGAGACCCAGTACTTC.

This clonotype was counted many times. The rearrangement links TRBV20-1 to TRBJ2-5; TRBD1 matches 7 bases. Unmatched junction bases numbered 3, after V lost 1 base and J lost 4 bases. The CDR3 totals 13 residues. The germline V gene encodes CDR1 DFQATT and CDR2 SNEGSKA (reference sequence). The CDR3 DNA sequence: TGCAGTGCTAGAGCACCAGGGGGAGAGACCCAGTACTTC. The encoded protein is CSARAPGGETQYF.